This T cell receptor beta chain was sequenced in a study of human versus mouse CDR3 diversity and MHC coevolution. Profiling relied on immunoSEQ multiplex PCR, and the TCRdb table lists in-frame clones only, not all of them. The sample yields 50,000 to 65,000 clones, around 94% seen once. The germline V and J ends were trimmed by 6 bases and 2 bases, with 14 bases remaining between them. CDR1 is SQVTM and CDR2 is ANQGSEA in the germline V gene. The CDR3 contains 13 residues. What was sequenced was naive CD4+ T cells from blood. Subset given: CD45RO-negative CD62L-positive naive CD4 T cells. This clonotype was sampled from a person aged 55-75 years in good health. V usage is TRBV29-1 and J usage is TRBJ2-7; possible D gene TRBD2, 6 bases. In DNA, the CDR3 is TGCAGCGTGGGCCGGGGAGGCGCCTACGAGCAGTACTTC. Protein product: CSVGRGGAYEQYF.